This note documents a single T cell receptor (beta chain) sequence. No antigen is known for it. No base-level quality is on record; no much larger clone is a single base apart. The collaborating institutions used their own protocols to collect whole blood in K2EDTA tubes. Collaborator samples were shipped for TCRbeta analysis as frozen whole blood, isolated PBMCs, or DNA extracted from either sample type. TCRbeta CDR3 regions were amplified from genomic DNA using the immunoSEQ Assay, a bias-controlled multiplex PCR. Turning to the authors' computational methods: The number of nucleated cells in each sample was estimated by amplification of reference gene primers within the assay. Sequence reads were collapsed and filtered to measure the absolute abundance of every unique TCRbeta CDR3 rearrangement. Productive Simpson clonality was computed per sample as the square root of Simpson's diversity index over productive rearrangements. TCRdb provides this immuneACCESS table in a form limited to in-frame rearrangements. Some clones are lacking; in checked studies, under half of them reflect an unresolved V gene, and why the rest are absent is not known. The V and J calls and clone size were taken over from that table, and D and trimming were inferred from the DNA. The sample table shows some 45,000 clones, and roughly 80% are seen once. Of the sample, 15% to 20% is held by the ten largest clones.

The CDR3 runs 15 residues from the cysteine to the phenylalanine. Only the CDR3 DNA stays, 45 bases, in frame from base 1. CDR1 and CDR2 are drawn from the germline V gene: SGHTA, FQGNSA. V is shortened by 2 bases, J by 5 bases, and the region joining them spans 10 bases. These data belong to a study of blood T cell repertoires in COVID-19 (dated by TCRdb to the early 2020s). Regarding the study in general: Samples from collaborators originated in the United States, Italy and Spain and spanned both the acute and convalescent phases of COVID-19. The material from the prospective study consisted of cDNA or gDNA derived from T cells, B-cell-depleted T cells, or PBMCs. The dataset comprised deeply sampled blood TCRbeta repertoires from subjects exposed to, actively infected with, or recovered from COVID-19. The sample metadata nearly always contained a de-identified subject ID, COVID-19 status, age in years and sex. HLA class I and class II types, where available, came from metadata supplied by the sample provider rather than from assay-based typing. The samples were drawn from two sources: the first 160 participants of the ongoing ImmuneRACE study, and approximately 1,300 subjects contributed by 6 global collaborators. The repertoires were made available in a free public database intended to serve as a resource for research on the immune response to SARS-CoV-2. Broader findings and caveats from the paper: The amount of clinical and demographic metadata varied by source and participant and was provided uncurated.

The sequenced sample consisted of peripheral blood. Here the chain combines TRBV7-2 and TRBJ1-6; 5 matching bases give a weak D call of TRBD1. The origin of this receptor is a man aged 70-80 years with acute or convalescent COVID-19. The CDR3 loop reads CASSLRGHHNSPLHF. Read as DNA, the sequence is TGTGCCAGCAGCTTAAGAGGACATCATAATTCACCCCTCCACTTT.